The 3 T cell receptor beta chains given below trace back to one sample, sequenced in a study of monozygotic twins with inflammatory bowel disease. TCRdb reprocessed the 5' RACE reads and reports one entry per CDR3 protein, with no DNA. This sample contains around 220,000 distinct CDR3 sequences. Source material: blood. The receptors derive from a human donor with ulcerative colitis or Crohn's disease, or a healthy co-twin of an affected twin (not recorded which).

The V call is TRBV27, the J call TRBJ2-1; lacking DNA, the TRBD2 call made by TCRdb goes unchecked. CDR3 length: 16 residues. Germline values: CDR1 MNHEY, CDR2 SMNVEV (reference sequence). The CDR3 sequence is CASSFEAGLSYNEQFF.

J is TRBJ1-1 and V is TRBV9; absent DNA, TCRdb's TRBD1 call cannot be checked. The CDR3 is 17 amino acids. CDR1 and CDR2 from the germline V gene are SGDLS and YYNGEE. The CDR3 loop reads CASSGPRSSAGGTEAFF.

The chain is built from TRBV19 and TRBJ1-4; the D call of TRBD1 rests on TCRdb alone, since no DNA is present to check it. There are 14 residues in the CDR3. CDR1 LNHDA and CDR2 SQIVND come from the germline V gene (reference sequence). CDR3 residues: CASSTGRLNEKLFF. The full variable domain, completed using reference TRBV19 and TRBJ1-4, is DGGITQSPKYLFRKEGQNVTLSCEQNLNHDAMYWYRQDPGQGLRLIYYSQIVNDFQKGDIAEGYSVSREKKESFPLTVTSAQKNPTAFYLCASSTGRLNEKLFFGSGTQLSVL.